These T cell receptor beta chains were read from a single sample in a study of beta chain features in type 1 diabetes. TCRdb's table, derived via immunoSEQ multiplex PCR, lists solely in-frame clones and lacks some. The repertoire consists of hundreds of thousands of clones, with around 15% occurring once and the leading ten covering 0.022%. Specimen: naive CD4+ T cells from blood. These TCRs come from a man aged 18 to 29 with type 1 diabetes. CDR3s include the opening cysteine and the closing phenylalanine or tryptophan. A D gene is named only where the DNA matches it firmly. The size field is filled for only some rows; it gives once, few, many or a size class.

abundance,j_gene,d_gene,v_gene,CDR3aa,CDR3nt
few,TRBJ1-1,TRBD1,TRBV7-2,CASSGRQGGGTEAFF,TGTGCCAGCTCGGGTAGACAGGGCGGCGGCACTGAAGCTTTCTTT
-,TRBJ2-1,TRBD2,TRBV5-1,CASSLLVSGGNNEQFF,TGCGCCAGCAGCCTGCTCGTTAGCGGGGGAAACAATGAGCAGTTCTTC
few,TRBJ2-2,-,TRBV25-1,CASAGKLNTGELFF,TGTGCCAGCGCAGGGAAATTGAACACCGGGGAGCTGTTTTTT
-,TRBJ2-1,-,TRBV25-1,CASSDYNEQFF,TGTGCCAGCAGTGATTATAATGAGCAGTTCTTC
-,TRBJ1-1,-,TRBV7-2,CASSPQEAITEAFF,TGTGCCAGCAGCCCACAGGAGGCTATCACTGAAGCTTTCTTT
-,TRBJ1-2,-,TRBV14,CASSHNPGQANYGYTF,TGTGCCAGCAGCCATAACCCCGGCCAAGCTAACTATGGCTACACCTTC
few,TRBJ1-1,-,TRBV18,CASSPPGPNTEAFF,TGTGCCAGCTCACCACCGGGCCCGAACACTGAAGCTTTCTTT
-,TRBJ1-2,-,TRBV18,CASSPQQEANYGYTF,TGTGCCAGCTCACCGCAACAAGAAGCTAACTATGGCTACACCTTC
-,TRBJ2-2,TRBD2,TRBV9,CASSVLAGNTGELFF,TGTGCCAGCAGCGTTTTAGCGGGGAACACCGGGGAGCTGTTTTTT
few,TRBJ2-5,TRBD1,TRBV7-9,CASSPGQGYQETQYF,TGTGCCAGCAGCCCTGGACAGGGATACCAAGAGACCCAGTACTTC
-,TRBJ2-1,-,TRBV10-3,CAISERGNEQFF,TGTGCCATCAGTGAGCGGGGTAATGAGCAGTTCTTC
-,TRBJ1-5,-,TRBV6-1,CASRWGSNQPQHF,TGTGCCAGCAGATGGGGGAGCAATCAGCCCCAGCATTTT
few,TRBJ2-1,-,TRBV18,CASSSQDGNEQFF,TGTGCCAGCTCATCGCAAGATGGTAATGAGCAGTTCTTC
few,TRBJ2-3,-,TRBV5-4,CASSPGTSTDTQYF,TGTGCCAGCAGCCCTGGGACAAGCACAGATACGCAGTATTTT
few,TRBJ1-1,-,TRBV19,CASRPSGQGKAEAFF,TGTGCCAGTAGGCCATCGGGCCAAGGGAAGGCTGAAGCTTTCTTT
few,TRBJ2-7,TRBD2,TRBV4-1,CASSQDQAGALREQYF,TGCGCCAGCAGCCAAGACCAAGCGGGGGCCCTTCGCGAGCAGTACTTC
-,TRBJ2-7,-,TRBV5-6,CASSLPHSYEQYF,TGTGCCAGCAGCTTACCTCACTCCTACGAGCAGTACTTC
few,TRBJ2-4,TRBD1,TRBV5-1,CASSINRGGKNIQYF,TGCGCCAGCAGCATCAACAGGGGCGGAAAAAACATTCAGTACTTC
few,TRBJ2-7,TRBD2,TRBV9,CASSVSVAGGVGAYEQYF,TGTGCCAGCAGCGTCTCGGTAGCGGGGGGAGTCGGAGCCTACGAGCAGTACTTC
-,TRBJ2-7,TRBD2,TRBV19,CASSMWGGTYEQYF,TGTGCCAGTAGTATGTGGGGAGGGACCTACGAGCAGTACTTC
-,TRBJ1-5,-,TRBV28,CASRQDSNQPQHF,TGTGCCAGCAGACAGGATAGCAATCAGCCCCAGCATTTT
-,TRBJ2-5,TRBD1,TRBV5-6,CASSSEGQAMGETQYF,TGTGCCAGCAGCTCGGAAGGACAGGCGATGGGAGAGACCCAGTACTTC
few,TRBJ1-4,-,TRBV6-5,CASSYSLSREKLFF,TGTGCCAGCAGTTACTCCTTGAGTCGGGAAAAACTGTTTTTT
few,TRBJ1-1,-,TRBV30,CAWKGQPNTEAFF,TGTGCCTGGAAAGGACAGCCGAACACTGAAGCTTTCTTT
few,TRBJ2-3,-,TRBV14,CASSMGSKGLDTQYF,TGTGCCAGCAGCATGGGCTCGAAGGGATTGGATACGCAGTATTTT
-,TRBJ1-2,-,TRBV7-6,CASSQAQGPNYGYTF,TGTGCCAGCAGTCAAGCACAGGGACCCAACTATGGCTACACCTTC
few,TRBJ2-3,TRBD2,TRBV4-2,CASSHHRTSGSTDTQYF,TGTGCCAGCAGCCATCACCGGACTAGCGGAAGCACAGATACGCAGTATTTT
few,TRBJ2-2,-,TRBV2,CASSEEIANTGELFF,TGTGCCAGCAGTGAGGAGATCGCGAACACCGGGGAGCTGTTTTTT
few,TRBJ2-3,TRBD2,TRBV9,CASSGLAGPPDTQYF,TGTGCCAGCAGCGGGCTAGCGGGGCCACCAGATACGCAGTATTTT
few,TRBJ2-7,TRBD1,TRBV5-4,CASSPGQDSSSYEQYF,TGTGCCAGCAGCCCCGGACAGGACAGCAGCTCCTACGAGCAGTACTTC
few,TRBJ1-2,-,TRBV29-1,CSVEINYGYTF,TGCAGCGTTGAGATAAACTATGGCTACACCTTC
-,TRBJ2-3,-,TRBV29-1,CSVDGGTDTQYF,TGCAGCGTTGACGGGGGCACAGATACGCAGTATTTT
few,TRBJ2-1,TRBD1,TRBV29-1,CSVRRDRLYNEQFF,TGCAGCGTTCGCCGGGACAGGTTATACAATGAGCAGTTCTTC
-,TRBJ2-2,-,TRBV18,CASSPVTAQLTGELFF,TGTGCCAGCTCACCCGTCACGGCCCAACTAACCGGGGAGCTGTTTTTT
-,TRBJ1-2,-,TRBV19,CASSIEYGVYYGYTF,TGTGCCAGTAGTATCGAGTACGGCGTGTACTATGGCTACACCTTC
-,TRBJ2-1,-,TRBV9,CASSAGDNEQFF,TGTGCCAGCAGCGCCGGGGACAATGAGCAGTTCTTC
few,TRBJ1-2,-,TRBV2,CASIWGAGNYGYTF,TGTGCCAGCATATGGGGGGCTGGCAACTATGGCTACACCTTC
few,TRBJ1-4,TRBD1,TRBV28,CASRPSGTGLEKLFF,TGTGCCAGCAGACCCTCAGGGACAGGACTTGAAAAACTGTTTTTT
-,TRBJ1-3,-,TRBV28,CASSLDIGGNTIYF,TGTGCCAGCAGTTTAGACATCGGGGGAAACACCATATATTTT
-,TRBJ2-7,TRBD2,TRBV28,CASSPRTSANIYEQYF,TGTGCCAGCAGTCCCCGGACTAGTGCTAATATCTACGAGCAGTACTTC
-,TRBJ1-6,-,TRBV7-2,CASSNPGQSSYNSPLHF,TGTGCCAGCAGCAACCCGGGACAAAGCTCCTATAATTCACCCCTCCACTTT
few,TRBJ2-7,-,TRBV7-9,CASSPTSGEQYF,TGTGCCAGCAGCCCTACCTCCGGGGAGCAGTACTTC
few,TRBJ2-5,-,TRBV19,CASSMGKETQYF,TGTGCCAGTAGTATGGGAAAGGAGACCCAGTACTTC
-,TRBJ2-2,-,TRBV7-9,CASSLGLSNTGELFF,TGTGCCAGCAGCTTAGGGCTTTCGAACACCGGGGAGCTGTTTTTT
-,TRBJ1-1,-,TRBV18,CASSLQDSNTEAFF,TGTGCCAGCTCACTACAGGACAGTAATACTGAAGCTTTCTTT
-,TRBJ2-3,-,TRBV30,CAWRQIPSDTQYF,TGTGCCTGGAGACAGATTCCTTCCGATACGCAGTATTTT
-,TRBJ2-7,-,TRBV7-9,CASSLLGSTYEQYF,TGTGCCAGCAGCTTATTGGGCTCAACCTACGAGCAGTACTTC
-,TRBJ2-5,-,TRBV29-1,CSVGKGGVKGETQYF,TGCAGCGTTGGAAAAGGAGGGGTGAAGGGGGAGACCCAGTACTTC
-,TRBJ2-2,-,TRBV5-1,CASSLAGTTNGELFF,TGCGCCAGCAGCTTGGCGGGGACCACTAACGGGGAGCTGTTTTTT
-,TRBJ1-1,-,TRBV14,CASSSLAGASTRNTEAFF,TGTGCCAGCAGCAGCCTCGCAGGAGCTAGTACTCGGAACACTGAAGCTTTCTTT
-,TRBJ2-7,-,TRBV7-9,CASSFGTGPYEQYF,TGTGCCAGCAGCTTCGGAACAGGGCCCTACGAGCAGTACTTC
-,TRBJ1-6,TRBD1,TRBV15,CATSRGVGTGGYYNSPLHF,TGTGCCACCAGCAGAGGCGTTGGGACAGGTGGTTACTATAATTCACCCCTCCACTTT
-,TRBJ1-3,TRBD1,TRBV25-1,CASSNRGSGNTIYF,TGTGCCAGCAGTAACAGGGGCTCTGGAAACACCATATATTTT
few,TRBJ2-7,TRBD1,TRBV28,CASSPGTADISYEQYF,TGTGCCAGCAGTCCGGGGACAGCGGACATCTCCTACGAGCAGTACTTC
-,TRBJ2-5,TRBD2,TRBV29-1,CSARTSAQETQYF,TGCAGCGCCAGAACTAGCGCTCAAGAGACCCAGTACTTC